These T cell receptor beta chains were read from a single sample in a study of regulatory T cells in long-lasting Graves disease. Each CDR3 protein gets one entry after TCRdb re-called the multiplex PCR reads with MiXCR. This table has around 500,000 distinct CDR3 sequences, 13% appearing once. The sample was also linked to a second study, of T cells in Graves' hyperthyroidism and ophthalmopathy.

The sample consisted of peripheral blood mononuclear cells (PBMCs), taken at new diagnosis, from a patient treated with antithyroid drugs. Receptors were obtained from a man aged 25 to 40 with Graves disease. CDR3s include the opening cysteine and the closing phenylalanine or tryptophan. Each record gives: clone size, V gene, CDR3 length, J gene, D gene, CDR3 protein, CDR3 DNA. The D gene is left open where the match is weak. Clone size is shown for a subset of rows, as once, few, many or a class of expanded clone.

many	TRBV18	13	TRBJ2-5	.	CASSPTVQETQYF	TGTGCCAGCAGCCCCACAGTTCAAGAGACCCAGTACTTC
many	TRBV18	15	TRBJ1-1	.	CASSPPWTANTEAFF	TGTGCCAGCTCGCCACCCTGGACGGCCAACACTGAAGCTTTCTTT
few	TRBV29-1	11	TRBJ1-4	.	CSVLFGEKLFF	TGCAGCGTTCTTTTCGGGGAAAAACTGTTTTTT
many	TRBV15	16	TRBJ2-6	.	CATSRNKGDMANVLTF	TGTGCCACCAGCAGAAACAAGGGGGATATGGCCAACGTCCTGACTTTC
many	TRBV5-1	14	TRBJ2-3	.	CASSLGGPSDTQYF	TGCGCCAGCAGCTTGGGAGGGCCGTCAGATACGCAGTATTTT
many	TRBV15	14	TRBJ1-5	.	CATSRQQANQPQHF	TGTGCCACCAGCAGGCAACAGGCTAATCAGCCCCAGCATTTT
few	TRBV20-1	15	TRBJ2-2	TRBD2	CSAHSPSGLTGELFF	TGCAGTGCCCATTCCCCTAGCGGGCTCACCGGGGAGCTGTTTTTT
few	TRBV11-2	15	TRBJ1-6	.	CASSLEGSSDSPLHF	TGTGCCAGCAGCTTAGAGGGGAGCTCGGATTCACCCCTCCACTTT
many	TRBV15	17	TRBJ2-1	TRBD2	CATSRALGLASYNEQFF	TGTGCCACCAGCAGAGCCTTGGGACTAGCGAGCTACAATGAGCAGTTCTTC
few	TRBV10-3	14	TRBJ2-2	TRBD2	CASRGSSHTGELFF	TGTGCCTCCCGCGGGAGCTCGCACACCGGGGAGCTGTTTTTT
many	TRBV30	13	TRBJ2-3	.	CARTSGRTDTQYF	TGTGCCCGAACCAGCGGCCGGACAGATACGCAGTATTTT
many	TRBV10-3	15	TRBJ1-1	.	CAISEGQGMNTEAFF	TGTGCCATCAGTGAAGGGCAGGGTATGAACACTGAAGCTTTCTTT
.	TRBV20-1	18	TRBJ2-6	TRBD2	CSARARLAGASGANVLTF	TGCAGTGCTAGAGCAAGACTAGCGGGGGCCTCTGGGGCCAACGTCCTGACTTTC
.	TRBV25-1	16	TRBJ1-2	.	CASSRARGSSNYGYTF	TGTGCCAGCAGTAGGGCGCGAGGCAGTTCTAACTATGGCTACACCTTC
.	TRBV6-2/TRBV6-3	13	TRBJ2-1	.	CASSSSFNNEQFF	TGTGCCAGCAGTTCTAGCTTCAACAATGAGCAGTTCTTC
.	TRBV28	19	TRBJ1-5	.	CASKPIRLWKGDSNQPQHF	TGTGCCAGCAAACCGATTCGGTTATGGAAGGGGGACTCCAATCAGCCCCAGCATTTT
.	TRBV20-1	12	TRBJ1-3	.	CSARTTGNTIYF	TGCAGTGCTAGAACCACTGGAAACACCATATATTTT
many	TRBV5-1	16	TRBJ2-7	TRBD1	CASSPRTGHLGGEQYF	TGCGCCAGCAGCCCGAGGACAGGACACCTTGGGGGCGAGCAGTACTTC
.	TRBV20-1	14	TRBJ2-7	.	CSAIVRRGSNEQYF	TGCAGTGCTATAGTGCGGCGGGGTTCAAACGAGCAGTACTTC
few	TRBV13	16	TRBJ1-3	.	CASSRDRVSSGNTIYF	TGTGCCAGCAGTCGGGACCGCGTGAGCTCTGGAAACACCATATATTTT
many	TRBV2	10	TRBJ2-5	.	CASIGETQYF	TGTGCCAGCATAGGGGAGACCCAGTACTTC
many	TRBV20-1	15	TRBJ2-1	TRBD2	CSALTSGRYYNEQFF	TGCAGTGCTTTGACTAGCGGGAGATATTACAATGAGCAGTTCTTC
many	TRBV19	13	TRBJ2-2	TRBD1	CASSGQGTGELFF	TGTGCCAGTAGTGGACAGGGAACCGGGGAGCTGTTTTTT
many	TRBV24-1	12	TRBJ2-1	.	CATSDPGLEQFF	TGTGCCACCAGTGACCCAGGACTGGAGCAGTTCTTC
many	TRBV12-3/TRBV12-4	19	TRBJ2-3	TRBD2	CASSPFTLSGRAFADTQYF	TGTGCCAGCAGTCCTTTTACTCTTAGCGGGAGGGCGTTCGCAGATACGCAGTATTTT
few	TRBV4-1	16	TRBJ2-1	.	CASSQDGVQRPNEQFF	TGCGCCAGCAGCCAAGATGGGGTGCAGCGCCCCAATGAGCAATTCTTC
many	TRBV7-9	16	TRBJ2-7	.	CASSGWGGKSSYEQYF	TGTGCCAGCAGCGGGTGGGGCGGGAAGAGCTCCTACGAGCAGTACTTC
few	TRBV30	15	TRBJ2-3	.	CAWSNSGRITDTQYF	TGTGCCTGGAGTAACTCGGGACGGATCACAGATACGCAGTATTTT
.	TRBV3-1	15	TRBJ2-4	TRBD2	CASSQGLAGVNIQYF	TGTGCCAGCAGCCAAGGACTAGCGGGAGTAAACATTCAGTACTTC
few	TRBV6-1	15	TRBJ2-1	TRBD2	CASSEGTSGPEARFF	TGTGCCAGCAGTGAGGGGACTAGCGGACCCGAGGCACGGTTCTTC
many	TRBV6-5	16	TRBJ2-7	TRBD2	CASSFGTSGLTYEQYF	TGTGCCAGCAGTTTTGGGACTAGCGGGTTGACCTACGAGCAGTACTTC
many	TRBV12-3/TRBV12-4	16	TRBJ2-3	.	CASSPTTWQNTDTQYF	TGTGCCAGCAGCCCTACCACGTGGCAGAACACAGATACGCAGTATTTT
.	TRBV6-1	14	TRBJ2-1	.	CASSPQGSHNEQFF	TGTGCCAGCAGCCCTCAGGGGTCCCACAATGAGCAGTTCTTC
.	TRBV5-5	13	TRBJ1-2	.	CASSSDGLGGYTF	TGTGCCAGCAGCTCTGACGGGTTAGGGGGCTACACCTTC
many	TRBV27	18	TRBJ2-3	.	CASSLSPPPAVSTDTQYF	TGTGCCAGCAGTTTATCCCCCCCGCCAGCGGTGAGCACAGATACGCAGTATTTT
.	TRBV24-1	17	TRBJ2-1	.	CATSDTITTTSYNEQFF	TGTGCCACCAGTGATACCATTACGACTACCTCCTACAATGAGCAGTTCTTC
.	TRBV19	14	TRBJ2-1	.	CATADWDTTYEQFF	TGTGCCACTGCGGACTGGGACACCACCTACGAGCAGTTCTTC
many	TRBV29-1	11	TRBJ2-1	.	CSVGQSNEQFF	TGCAGCGTTGGGCAGAGCAATGAGCAGTTCTTC
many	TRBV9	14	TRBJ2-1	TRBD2	CASSAGLGGYEQFF	TGTGCCAGCAGCGCTGGACTAGGAGGTTATGAGCAGTTCTTC
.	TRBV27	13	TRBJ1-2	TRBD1	CASSLVGGQGYTF	TGTGCCAGCAGTTTGGTAGGGGGCCAGGGCTACACCTTC
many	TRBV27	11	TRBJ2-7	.	CASSFAGSEYF	TGTGCCAGCAGTTTTGCCGGGAGCGAGTACTTC
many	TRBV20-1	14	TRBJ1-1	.	CSAKAVTRNTEAFF	TGCAGTGCTAAGGCGGTAACCCGGAACACTGAAGCTTTCTTT
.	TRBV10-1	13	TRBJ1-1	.	CASSNRTGSGAFF	TGCGCCAGCAGCAACCGGACGGGTTCGGGGGCTTTCTTT
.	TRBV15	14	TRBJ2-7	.	CATSRSASSYEQYF	TGTGCCACCAGCCGGAGTGCAAGCTCCTACGAGCAGTACTTC
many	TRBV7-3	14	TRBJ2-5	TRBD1	CASSLTGGLETQYF	TGTGCCAGCAGCTTGACAGGGGGTCTTGAGACCCAGTACTTC
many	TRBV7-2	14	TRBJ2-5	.	CASSLWSGTKTQYF	TGTGCCAGCAGCTTATGGTCCGGGACAAAGACCCAGTACTTC
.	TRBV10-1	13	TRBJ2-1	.	CASSVRRGVEQFF	TGCGCCAGTAGTGTACGCCGGGGTGTAGAGCAGTTCTTC
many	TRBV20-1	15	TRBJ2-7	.	CSARGDIGQFNEQYF	TGCAGTGCTAGGGGGGATATTGGACAGTTCAACGAGCAGTACTTC
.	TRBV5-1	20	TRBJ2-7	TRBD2	CASSLPSGTSGRGRSYEQYF	TGCGCCAGCAGCTTACCATCCGGGACTAGCGGGAGAGGACGCTCCTACGAGCAGTACTTC
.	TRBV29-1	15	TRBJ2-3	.	CSTLGGDKNTDTRYF	TGCAGCACACTCGGCGGGGACAAGAACACAGATACGCGGTATTTT
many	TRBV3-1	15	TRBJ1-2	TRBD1	CASSQGLDRANGYTF	TGTGCCAGCAGCCAAGGGTTGGACAGGGCGAACGGCTACACCTTC
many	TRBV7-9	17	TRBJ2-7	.	CASSLMYSGFVFDEQYF	TGTGCCAGCAGCTTAATGTACAGCGGTTTCGTTTTCGACGAGCAGTACTTC
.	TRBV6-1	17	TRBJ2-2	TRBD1	CASSDWTGISNTGELFF	TGTGCCAGCAGTGATTGGACAGGGATTTCGAACACCGGGGAGCTGTTTTTT